This TCR beta chain is drawn from a study of Graves' ophthalmopathy and Graves' hyperthyroidism. In germline, CDR1 is GTSNPN, CDR2 SVGIG (reference sequence). The CDR3 loop spans 15 amino acids. V shed 3 bases and J shed 0 bases, with 15 bases lying between them. Transcripts of RNA were the source for amplifying TCR beta CDR3 regions. The authors performed first-round RT-PCR with HTBI primers and then a second-round multiplex PCR. TCRdb reanalysed the multiplex PCR reads using MiXCR and keeps one entry per CDR3 protein. The sample records fewer than 650,000 distinct CDR3 sequences, about a fifth being singletons. This clonotype was observed at least ten times.

Sequencing used peripheral blood. The chain employs TRBV30 and TRBJ2-7, with D possibly matching TRBD1 (6 bases). This clonotype originated in a woman aged 18-35 years with stable Graves' hyperthyroidism. Some clones in this sample may be carry-over from other donors' samples. The CDR3 spells CAWRLGQGLSYEQYF. CDR3 coding DNA: TGTGCCTGGAGGTTGGGACAAGGCCTCTCCTACGAGCAGTACTTC.